The 24 T cell receptor beta chains below all came from one sample that was sequenced in a study of blood T cell repertoires in COVID-19. Some clones are missing from TCRdb's copy, which holds only in-frame ones; the method was immunoSEQ multiplex PCR. This sample carries roughly 250,000 clones, around four fifths of them seen once, and the ten largest clones take around 6.5%. Specimen: peripheral blood. These receptors were taken from a woman in her sixties or seventies with active or convalescent COVID-19.

This chain connects TRBV15 to TRBJ1-4; D is uncertain. V shed 0 bases and J shed 7 bases, with 12 bases lying between them. CDR1 is LNHNV, CDR2 YYDKDF, per germline (reference sequence). CDR3 length: 15 residues. The CDR3 here is CATSRDRRGPEKLFF. The CDR3 region has the DNA TGTGCCACCAGCAGAGATCGGAGAGGGCCTGAAAAACTGTTTTTT. Filled out from reference TRBV15 and TRBJ1-4, the complete variable domain reads DAMVIQNPRYQVTQFGKPVTLSCSQTLNHNVMYWYQQKSSQAPKLLFHYYDKDFNNEADTPDNFQSRRPNTSFCFLDIRSPGLGDTAMYLCATSRDRRGPEKLFFGSGTQLSVL.

The chain employs TRBV5-1 and TRBJ2-1, with 9 nucleotides matching TRBD1. The germline CDR1 and CDR2 sequences are SGHRS and YFSETQ. Trimming removed 0 bases from V and 3 bases from J; junction bases left unmatched: 1. CDR3 length: 15 amino acids. The CDR3 sequence is CASSLGTGVYNEQFF. CDR3 in DNA: TGCGCCAGCAGCTTGGGGACAGGGGTCTACAATGAGCAGTTCTTC.

The V and J genes are TRBV11-2 and TRBJ2-5; 12 bases are a match to TRBD2. In germline, CDR1 is SGHAT, CDR2 FQNNGV. V lost 5 bases to trimming and J lost 5 bases; unmatched junction nucleotides: 3. The CDR3 runs 14 residues. For the CDR3, the DNA is TGTGCCAGCAGCCCTAGCGGGGGGGTGGAGACCCAGTACTTC. Its translation: CASSPSGGVETQYF.

This clone has only a few counts. This rearrangement joins TRBV4-1 to TRBJ1-1; 8 bases agree with TRBD1. CDR1 is MGHRA, CDR2 YSYEKL, per germline. The CDR3 runs 15 residues. Trimming took 6 bases from V and 1 from J; bases not matched to a gene: 7. The CDR3 loop is CASRAGGGRNTEAFF. The CDR3 bases are TGCGCCAGCAGGGCAGGGGGCGGGAGGAACACTGAAGCTTTCTTT.

The chain joins TRBV6-5 to TRBJ2-2; D is perhaps TRBD1 (6 bases). V gave up 6 bases and J gave up 3 bases, with 14 bases separating them. CDR1 MNHEY and CDR2 SVGAGI come from the germline V gene. The CDR3 length is 15 residues. In DNA form, the CDR3 reads TGTGCCAGCAGAAGGGGGTCAACGGACACCGGGGAGCTGTTTTTT. Its protein is CASRRGSTDTGELFF.

This clone has a handful of counts. V and J are TRBV27 and TRBJ2-1; D is possibly TRBD2 (6 bases). The germline V and J ends were trimmed by 7 bases and 2 bases, with 15 bases remaining between them. The length of the CDR3 is 15 residues. Looked up from germline, CDR1 is MNHEY and CDR2 is SMNVEV (reference sequence). CDR3 sequence reads: CASTKVLATYNEQFF. The CDR3 DNA reads TGTGCCAGCACCAAAGTGCTAGCGACCTACAATGAGCAGTTCTTC.

The gene calls are TRBV5-1 and TRBJ2-1, with D unresolved. The V gene lost 4 bases and the J gene lost 0 bases, with 11 bases spanning the gap. CDR1 SGHRS and CDR2 YFSETQ come from the germline V gene. The length of the CDR3 is 15 residues. CDR3 sequence (DNA): TGCGCCAGCAGCCGCGTGCGGAGCTCCTACAATGAGCAGTTCTTC. This sequence encodes CASSRVRSSYNEQFF.

The CDR3 DNA reads TGTGCCACCAGATCAGTAGCGGGAGATGAGACCCAGTACTTC. The encoded protein is CATRSVAGDETQYF. The chain links TRBV24-1 to TRBJ2-5; TRBD2 agrees at 9 bases. After removal of 7 bases from V and 5 bases from J, the junction contained 7 bases not matched to a gene. The CDR3 sequence is 14 residues long. Germline-derived CDR1 and CDR2 are KGHDR and SFDVKD.

V usage is TRBV2 and J usage is TRBJ2-1, with TRBD2 matching 7 bases. Germline CDR1 and CDR2: SNHLY and FYNNEI. CDR3 length equals 15 residues. Germline trimming cut 4 bases from V and 3 bases from J; bases unmatched to any gene: 6. CDR3 in amino acids: CASSGAGVDYNEQFF. DNA of the CDR3: TGTGCCAGCAGTGGTGCGGGAGTGGACTACAATGAGCAGTTCTTC.

The chain carries TRBV15 and TRBJ2-5; 13 positions agree with TRBD2. The germline V gene encodes CDR1 LNHNV and CDR2 YYDKDF (reference sequence). The CDR3 sequence is 15 residues long. Trimming took 2 bases from V and 4 from J; bases not matched to a gene: 1. CDR3 protein: CATSRRTSGGETQYF. The CDR3 DNA follows: TGTGCCACCAGCAGAAGGACTAGCGGGGGAGAGACCCAGTACTTC.

This chain connects TRBV7-9 to TRBJ2-1; the match to TRBD2 covers 9 bases. The CDR3 totals 15 residues. V lost 1 base to trimming and J lost 5 bases; unmatched junction nucleotides: 3. From germline, CDR1 is SEHNR and CDR2 FQNEAQ (reference sequence). DNA of the CDR3: TGTGCCAGCAGCTTAGGCGGGGGGGGGAACAATGAGCAGTTCTTC. It specifies CASSLGGGGNNEQFF.

This sequence joins TRBV5-1 and TRBJ1-1; the D gene is possibly TRBD1 (5 bases). Trimming left V 5 bases short and J 4 bases short, with 15 bases between. Per the germline V gene, CDR1 is SGHRS and CDR2 is YFSETQ. The CDR3 is 14 amino acids. The CDR3 loop is CASRGDSRSTEAFF. CDR3 coding DNA: TGCGCCAGCAGAGGGGACTCAAGGAGCACTGAAGCTTTCTTT.

The rearrangement uses TRBV25-1 and TRBJ2-3; perhaps TRBD1 as D (6 bases). V was shortened by 6 bases and J by 3 bases, with 10 bases between the two germline ends. The germline gives CDR1 MGHDK, CDR2 SYGVNS. This CDR3 has 13 amino acids. The CDR3 is CASRHRVTDTQYF. CDR3 DNA sequence: TGTGCCAGCAGGCACAGGGTTACAGATACGCAGTATTTT.

The rearrangement joins TRBV6-1 to TRBJ2-3, with 8 bases aligning to TRBD2. CDR3 length: 15 residues. The V gene end was trimmed by 2 bases and the J gene end by 2 bases; junction bases not matched to a gene: 3. Looked up from germline, CDR1 is MNHNS and CDR2 is SASEGT. As DNA, the CDR3 is TGTGCCAGCAGTGAACGCGGGGGGACCACAGATACGCAGTATTTT. It is translated as CASSERGGTTDTQYF.

V gene TRBV9 combines with J gene TRBJ1-4; no definite D call. CDR1 and CDR2 (germline): SGDLS, YYNGEE. The V end lost 0 bases, the J end lost 10 bases, and 13 bases lay between the germline ends. This CDR3 region has 14 residues. The CDR3 loop reads CASSVESGIGKLFF. As DNA, the CDR3 is TGTGCCAGCAGCGTAGAGTCCGGGATCGGAAAACTGTTTTTT.

The V gene is TRBV28, the J gene TRBJ2-3; 8 bases map to TRBD1. Germline V gene lookup returns CDR1 MDHEN and CDR2 SYDVKM. Unmatched junction bases numbered 6, after V lost 2 bases and J lost 5 bases. The CDR3 is made up of 15 amino acids. As DNA, the CDR3 is TGTGCCAGCAGTTTACCGACAGGGGCCGGAGATACGCAGTATTTT. This translates into CASSLPTGAGDTQYF.

There are a few counts of this clone. V usage is TRBV7-9 and J usage is TRBJ2-1; D possibly corresponds to TRBD2 (5 bases). In germline, CDR1 is SEHNR, CDR2 FQNEAQ (reference sequence). CDR3 length: 15 residues. Trimming stripped 2 bases from V and 2 bases from J, with 10 bases between. The CDR3 DNA sequence: TGTGCCAGCAGCTTATCGTGGGAGACCTACAATGAGCAGTTCTTC. The encoded protein is CASSLSWETYNEQFF.

This clone has a single count. J is TRBJ2-3 and V is TRBV10-3; D is perhaps TRBD2 (5 bases). Trimming pared 2 bases from V and 4 bases from J, leaving 10 bases between. Looked up from germline, CDR1 is ENHRY and CDR2 is SYGVKD. The CDR3 has 14 residues. CDR3 nucleotide sequence: TGTGCCATCAGTGAGATAGGGCGGGCAGATACGCAGTATTTT. Translation: CAISEIGRADTQYF.

The chain carries TRBV12-3 or TRBV12-4 and TRBJ2-7, with unresolved D. The CDR3 runs to 12 residues. V lost 7 bases, J lost 6 bases, and 13 bases lay in between. This CDR3 is CASTLRGSEQYF. The CDR3, as DNA: TGTGCCAGCACCCTAAGAGGCTCCGAGCAGTACTTC.

The J gene is TRBJ2-7, the V gene TRBV7-8; D might be TRBD1 (6 bases). The CDR3 loop spans 14 amino acids. Germline V CDR1 and CDR2: SGHVS, FQNEAQ. V was trimmed by 3 bases and J by 3 bases, leaving 12 bases between them. This CDR3 reads CASSLDSGFYEQYV. CDR3 in DNA: TGTGCCAGCAGCTTGGACAGTGGATTCTACGAGCAGTACGTC.

The V and J genes are TRBV18 and TRBJ2-1; 7 positions match TRBD1. The germline CDR1 and CDR2 sequences are KGHSH and LQKENI. CDR3 length equals 14 residues. Losses at the gene ends were 3 bases for V and 12 bases for J; bases not matched to a gene: 11. The CDR3 spells CASSPLTGEGGQFF. The CDR3 nucleotides are TGTGCCAGCTCACCCCTTACAGGGGAAGGGGGGCAGTTCTTC.

This chain joins TRBV10-3 and TRBJ2-5, with 7 bases fitting TRBD1. CDR3 size: 14 residues. Trimming took 11 bases from V and 1 from J; bases not matched to a gene: 10. CDR1 ENHRY and CDR2 SYGVKD come from the germline V gene. CDR3 nucleotide sequence: TGTGCCGTCCGGGACAGCGACCTCCAAGAGACCCAGTACTTC. Translation: CAVRDSDLQETQYF.

This clone turned up a few times. This rearrangement joins TRBV5-1 to TRBJ1-1; D remains unclear. CDR3 length: 12 amino acids. The V gene lost 4 bases and the J gene lost 8 bases, with 12 bases spanning the gap. Germline CDR1 reads SGHRS; CDR2 reads YFSETQ. The CDR3 loop is CASSLEGGEAFF. The CDR3 region has the DNA TGCGCCAGCAGCCTGGAGGGAGGGGAAGCTTTCTTT.

V and J are TRBV4-1 and TRBJ2-5; 7 positions match TRBD2. Looked up from germline, CDR1 is MGHRA and CDR2 is YSYEKL. This CDR3 comprises 16 residues. The ends lost 1 base at V and 5 bases at J; junction bases unmatched: 10. The CDR3 is CASSQGSIAGGETQYF. DNA for the CDR3: TGCGCCAGCAGCCAAGGTTCAATAGCGGGTGGGGAGACCCAGTACTTC.